This paragraph reports one T cell receptor beta chain. Its antigen has not been determined. Base quality data are lacking; no much larger clone is found one base away. For CDR1 and CDR2, the germline V gene (reference sequence) lists SEHNR and FQNEAQ. At the junction V is shortened by 8 bases and J by 0 bases, with 10 bases in between. The CDR3 numbers 14 residues from cysteine through phenylalanine. Only the CDR3 part of the read is kept: 42 bases, read in frame from the first base. This record belongs to a study of blood T cell repertoires in COVID-19 (dated by TCRdb to the early 2020s). Turning to the overall study: Samples covering the acute and convalescent phases of COVID-19 were provided by collaborators in the United States, Italy and Spain. The repertoires were released in a freely available public database meant as a resource for research on the immune response to SARS-CoV-2. Sample metadata almost always included a de-identified subject ID, COVID-19 status, age in years and sex. The samples were drawn from the first 160 participants of the ongoing ImmuneRACE study and from over a thousand subjects provided by 6 global collaborators. Deeply sampled blood TCRbeta repertoires from subjects exposed to, actively infected with, or recovered from COVID-19 were included in the dataset. Where HLA class I and class II types were available, the types were taken from metadata supplied by the sample provider, not from assay-based typing. The prospective study material was composed of cDNA or gDNA derived from T cells, B-cell-depleted T cells, or PBMCs. Points the paper makes about the study in general: The quantity of clinical and demographic metadata differed by source and by participant and was supplied without curation.

One collaborating source in Seattle enrolled patients during active infection and followed them longitudinally through the course of disease. Collaborating institutions collected whole blood in K2EDTA tubes following their own protocols. For TCRbeta analysis, collaborators shipped samples as frozen whole blood, isolated PBMCs, or DNA extracted from either of those sample types. TCRbeta CDR3 regions were amplified from genomic DNA using the immunoSEQ Assay, a bias-controlled multiplex PCR. Per the source publication's procedure: The number of nucleated cells in each sample was estimated by amplification of reference gene primers within the assay. Sequence reads were collapsed and filtered to measure the absolute abundance of every unique TCRbeta CDR3 rearrangement. For each sample, productive Simpson clonality was calculated as the square root of Simpson's diversity index over productive rearrangements. As stored in TCRdb, this immuneACCESS dataset retains in-frame rearrangements with V and J assigned. A fraction of the clones does not appear; measured against another copy, unresolved V genes explain less than half of the discrepancy, and the remainder lacks a known reason. V and J calls and clone size are copied from that table; D and trimming were computed from the DNA. The sample table records fewer than 250,000 clones; around 84% of these occur just once. The biggest ten clones account for roughly 10% of the sample.

Sequencing was carried out using peripheral blood. The sequence links TRBV7-9 to TRBJ1-4; the D gene remains uncertain. The receptor was derived from a woman older than 75 with COVID-19, enrolled during active disease. The bases read TGTGCCAGCCGCACCGAGTCAACTAATGAAAAACTGTTTTTT. Its protein reads: CASRTESTNEKLFF.